The entry that follows covers one T cell receptor beta chain sequence. CDR1 is SGHNT and CDR2 is YENEEA in the germline V gene. The V gene end was trimmed by 5 bases and the J gene end by 2 bases; junction bases not matched to a gene: 5. The CDR3 totals 15 residues. This sample is drawn from a study of blood T cell repertoires in COVID-19. As for the study in general: Samples came from the United States, Italy and Spain, spanning acute and convalescent COVID-19.

Generated by immunoSEQ multiplex PCR, the TCRdb table keeps only in-frame clones and is missing some. This sample has 200,000 to 250,000 clones; 84% occur once, and the top ten carry approximately 8%. The specimen was peripheral blood. The TCR comes from an elderly woman with COVID-19, enrolled during active disease. V gene TRBV11-3 combines with J gene TRBJ2-1, with 8 bases identical to TRBD2. In DNA, the CDR3 is TGTGCCAGCAGCCTTACTAGCGGTGCCTACAATGAGCAGTTCTTC. Amino acids: CASSLTSGAYNEQFF. Drawing the rest from reference TRBV11-3 and TRBJ2-1, the complete variable domain is EAGVVQSPRYKIIEKKQPVAFWCNPISGHNTLYWYLQNLGQGPELLIRYENEEAVDDSQLPKDRFSAERLKGVDSTLKIQPAELGDSAVYLCASSLTSGAYNEQFFGPGTRLTVL.